Detailed here is one TCR beta chain. Other DNA variants within this sample encode the same CDR3. This record belongs to a study of blood T cell repertoires in COVID-19. Whole-study context: From T cells, B-cell-depleted T cells, or PBMCs came the material, which was cDNA or gDNA.

Some clones are missing from TCRdb's copy, which holds only in-frame ones; the method was immunoSEQ multiplex PCR. This table has approximately 150,000 clones, 83% appearing once. With 3 bases clipped from V and 8 bases from J, the junction kept 1 base outside the gene matches. The CDR3 runs to 14 residues. Per the germline V gene, CDR1 is SNHLY and CDR2 is FYNNEI. This chain joins TRBV2 and TRBJ1-4, with 12 positions matching TRBD1. Specimen: peripheral blood. This sequence originates from a woman in her seventies who had recovered from COVID-19. Here the CDR3 reads CASSEGTGGEKLFF. CDR3 in DNA: TGTGCCAGCAGTGAGGGGACAGGGGGCGAAAAACTGTTTTTT.